This record covers a single T cell receptor (beta chain). Its antigen target is currently unknown. Base-call qualities are not available, and no considerably larger clone is one nucleotide away. This entry is derived from a study of T cell responses to AZD1222 COVID-19 vaccine (dated by TCRdb to the early 2020s). For the study in its entirety: AZD1222 recipients with second doses at about 4 weeks or about 12 weeks were pooled, because spike-specific TCR depth and breadth did not differ between schedules. TCR sequencing covered fewer than 250 trial participants: nearly 210 given two doses of AZD1222 and around 26 given two doses of MenACWY control vaccine. Trial participants were enrolled into age subgroups of 18-55, 56-69 and 70-plus years, which contained around 150, 29 and 61 TCR-sequenced participants, respectively. What the work shows at the level of the full study, not this receptor alone: In the small 56-69-year group, the increase in depth fell short of significance, most likely because of low power. Reportedly, close to half of the unique spike-specific TCRs recognized epitopes lying outside the regions that are mutated in the B.1.351 and B.1.1.7 variants. Conclusions about previously exposed vaccinees are limited, since just 5 or 6 AZD1222 recipients were seropositive for SARS-CoV-2 at baseline. Vaccine-associated CD4 TCRs spanned the whole spike protein, with dominant responses in regions 160-218 and 743-854. A significant rise in spike-specific TCR breadth and depth was observed after two AZD1222 doses relative to day 0 and relative to MenACWY recipients. Because no samples from the day 14 peak response were available, repertoires could be characterized only after the peak T cell response. Participants were mostly white British and included more females than males, and it was suggested by the authors that clonal diversity may have been underestimated.

The intended sense of this specimen's time point label: baseline before first vaccination. Vaccinee samples were obtained from the UK trials COV001 and COV002, which included a single-blind randomized controlled phase 2/3 trial of AZD1222 (ChAdOx1 nCoV-19) in healthy adults. Trial participant PBMC samples were collected at day 0 and day 28 after the second dose for TCRbeta chain sequencing. The CDR3 spans 16 residues, from the cysteine through the phenylalanine. Just the 48-base CDR3 DNA is kept, in frame starting at base 1. CDR1 and CDR2 are drawn from the germline V gene: KGHSH, LQKENI. At the junction V is shortened by 3 bases and J by 7 bases, with 22 bases in between. The CDR3 regions of human TCRbeta chains were analyzed by immunosequencing. As for the authors' bioinformatics: TCRs in the repertoires were matched against a reference library of SARS-CoV-2-specific TCRs that had been generated with the MIRA antigen-specificity platform. Breadth was defined as the fraction of unique TCRs that were SARS-CoV-2-associated. Depth was defined as the fraction of total T cells that were SARS-CoV-2-associated. Using the MIRA data, each spike-specific TCR was mapped to the spike region that the TCR reacts to and placed in a CD4 or CD8 class. Log10-transformed breadth and depth values were compared by one-way ANOVA with Sidak's multiple comparisons tests. Entries here come from immuneACCESS through TCRdb and include only in-frame sequences with V and J called. Some clones fail to appear in such tables; in the studies checked, an unresolved V gene covers under half of the shortfall, and the cause of the remainder is unknown. D and trimming come from the DNA, and the V and J calls and clone size come from that table. The sample table records some 170,000 clones; about 89% of these occur just once. Of the sample, 1.6% falls within the top ten clones.

This receptor was obtained from an adult in good health. This specimen was peripheral blood, taken on day 0 of AZD1222 vaccination. This sequence uses TRBV18 and TRBJ2-7; the D gene assignment is ambiguous. The CDR3 loop reads CASSPTRTLSAWEQYF. In nucleotides, the sequence is TGTGCCAGCTCACCGACTCGGACCCTCAGCGCATGGGAGCAGTACTTC.